This entry features one T cell receptor beta chain sequence. Individuals aged roughly 18 to 95 years were recruited from fewer than 25 US areas. Participants had their cohort set by participant-reported clinical history. This sample was taken from a study of blood T cell repertoires in COVID-19. Study-wide context: The study drew acute and convalescent COVID-19 samples from the United States, Italy and Spain.

J lost 0 bases, V lost 2 bases, and 6 bases had no gene match. The CDR3 runs 16 residues. Germline V CDR1 and CDR2: MNHNS, SASEGT. The method was immunoSEQ multiplex PCR; TCRdb's version includes in-frame clones alone and lacks a portion of them. The data hold about 200,000 clones, with about 80% observed a single time. The sample taken for sequencing was PBMCs or T cells enriched from blood (not recorded which). The J gene is TRBJ2-7, the V gene TRBV6-1, with 8 bases fitting TRBD1. The receptor was isolated from a man aged 35-49 years who had recovered from COVID-19. DNA of the CDR3: TGTGCCAGCAGTGAAATTGCAGGACAGGGCTCCTACGAGCAGTACTTC. This encodes CASSEIAGQGSYEQYF.